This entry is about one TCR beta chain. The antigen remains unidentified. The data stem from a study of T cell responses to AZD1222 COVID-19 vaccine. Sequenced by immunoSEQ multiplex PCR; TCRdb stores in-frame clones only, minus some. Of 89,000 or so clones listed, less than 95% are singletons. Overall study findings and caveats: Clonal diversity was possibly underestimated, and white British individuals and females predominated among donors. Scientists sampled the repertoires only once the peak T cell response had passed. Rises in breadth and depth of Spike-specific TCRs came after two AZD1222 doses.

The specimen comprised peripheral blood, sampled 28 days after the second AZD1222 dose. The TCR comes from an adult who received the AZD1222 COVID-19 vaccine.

The chain's CDR3 is CASSPRSGETQYF. The CDR3 DNA follows: TGTGCCAGCAGCCCACGGTCCGGTGAGACCCAGTACTTC. The chain employs TRBV7-8 and TRBJ2-5; D is undetermined. The CDR3 contains 13 residues. V was cut by 5 bases and J by 5 bases, with 12 bases left in between. Germline CDR1 reads SGHVS; CDR2 reads FQNEAQ.